Reported below is one TCR beta chain. The antigen is undetermined. The data belong to a study of beta chain features in type 1 diabetes. Notes on the study in general: Type 1 diabetes patients showed a moderate but significant shortening of TCRB CDR3s in all four CD4+ subsets.

The whole isolated RNA underwent reverse transcription, so sequencing captured expressed TCRB transcripts. Method: immunoSEQ multiplex PCR; TCRdb's copy keeps in-frame clones and lacks some. The sample shows about 160,000 clones, roughly 60% of them seen only once. Trimming at V came to 4 bases and at J to 11 bases, leaving 6 bases not matched to a gene. Germline CDR1 is SGHDN and CDR2 is FVKESK. This CDR3 contains 12 residues. The sample comprised naive CD4+ T cells from blood. V usage is TRBV14 and J usage is TRBJ1-1; 8 positions agree with TRBD1. The sequence came from a man aged 25-45 years with type 1 diabetes. The CDR3 region has the DNA TGTGCCAGCAGCCCGGGACAGGAGCACGCTTTCTTT. Translation gives CASSPGQEHAFF.